A selection of T cell receptor beta chains follows, all from one sample in a study of cytomegalovirus exposure and HLA in healthy donors. Only in-frame clones appear in the TCRdb table, and some are missing; sequencing was by immunoSEQ multiplex PCR. The sample consists of about 130,000 clones, roughly 74% of them appearing once. Specimen: PBMCs. The source is a woman aged 50 to 60 in good health and CMV-seropositive. The CDR3 runs from the conserved cysteine through the conserved F or W. A D gene is named only where the DNA matches it firmly. Not every row has a clone size; where given, it reads once, few, many or a size class.

size	V	D	J	DNA	CDR3
.	TRBV30	.	TRBJ2-7	TGTGCCTGGAGTCCCGGCGGGGTATGGGAGCAGTACTTC	CAWSPGGVWEQYF
.	TRBV5-6	TRBD2	TRBJ2-6	TGTGCCAGCAGCTCCCTAGCGGGGACTGGGGCCAACGTCCTGACTTTC	CASSSLAGTGANVLTF
few	TRBV2	.	TRBJ1-1	TGTGCCCGTACCGGGAGCCAGAACACTGAAGCTTTCTTT	CARTGSQNTEAFF
.	TRBV13	.	TRBJ1-1	TGTGCCAGCAGCTTAGGGGGGCTGGGGACTGAAGCTTTCTTT	CASSLGGLGTEAFF
.	TRBV28	TRBD1	TRBJ1-4	TGTGCCAGCAGTTTACCGAAGACAGGGGAAAAACTGTTTTTT	CASSLPKTGEKLFF
.	TRBV19	TRBD2	TRBJ2-3	TGTGCCAGTAGCGCGACTAGCGGGGGGGCGGTTGTCACAGATACGCAGTATTTT	CASSATSGGAVVTDTQYF
.	TRBV10-3	.	TRBJ2-7	TGTGCCATCAGTGGGAGGGCGCCGGCCTACGAGCAGTACTTC	CAISGRAPAYEQYF
once	TRBV5-1	TRBD1	TRBJ1-1	TGCGCCAGCAGCCGGGGACAGGGGGGCACTGAAGCTTTCTTT	CASSRGQGGTEAFF
.	TRBV6-5	TRBD1	TRBJ1-1	TGTGCCAGCAGTTACTCGAGGACAGGGCACCACGAAGCTTTCTTT	CASSYSRTGHHEAFF
.	TRBV7-2	TRBD1	TRBJ2-3	TGTGCCAGCAGCTTGGACAGGGAGGATACGCAGTATTTT	CASSLDREDTQYF
.	TRBV14	.	TRBJ1-6	TGTGCCAGCAGCCAAGCCGTCGGGGGGAGCTCCTATAATTCACCCCTCCACTTT	CASSQAVGGSSYNSPLHF
.	TRBV5-1	.	TRBJ2-7	TGCGCCAGCAGCTTTAACGCAGGGACCTACGAGCAGTACTTC	CASSFNAGTYEQYF
.	TRBV19	TRBD1	TRBJ2-3	TGTGCCAGTAGTATGGGGCGGACAGGGACCCGGGGTACGCAGTATTTT	CASSMGRTGTRGTQYF